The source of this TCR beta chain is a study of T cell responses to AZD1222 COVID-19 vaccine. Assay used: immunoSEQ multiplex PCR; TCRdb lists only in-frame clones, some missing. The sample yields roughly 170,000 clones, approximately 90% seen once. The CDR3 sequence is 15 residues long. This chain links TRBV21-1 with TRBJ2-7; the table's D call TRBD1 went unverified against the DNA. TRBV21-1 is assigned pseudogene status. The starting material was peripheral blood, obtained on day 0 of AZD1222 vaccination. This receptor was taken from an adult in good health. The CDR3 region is CASSNYRDREGEQYF. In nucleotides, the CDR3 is TGTGCCAGCAGCAATTATCGGGACAGGGAAGGCGAGCAGTACTTC.